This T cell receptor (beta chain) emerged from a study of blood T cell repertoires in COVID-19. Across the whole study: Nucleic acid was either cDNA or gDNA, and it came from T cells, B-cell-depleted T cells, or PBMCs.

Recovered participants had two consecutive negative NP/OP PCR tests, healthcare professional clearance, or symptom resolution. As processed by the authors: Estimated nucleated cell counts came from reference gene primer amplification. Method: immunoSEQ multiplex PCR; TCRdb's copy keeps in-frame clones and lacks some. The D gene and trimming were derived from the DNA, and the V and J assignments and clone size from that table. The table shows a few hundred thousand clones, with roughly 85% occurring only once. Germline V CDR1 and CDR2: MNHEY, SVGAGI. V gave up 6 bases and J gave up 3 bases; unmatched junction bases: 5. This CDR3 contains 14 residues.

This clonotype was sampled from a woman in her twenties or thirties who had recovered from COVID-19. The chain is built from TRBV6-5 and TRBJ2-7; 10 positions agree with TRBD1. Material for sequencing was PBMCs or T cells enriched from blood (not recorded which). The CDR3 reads CASRRQGALYEQYF. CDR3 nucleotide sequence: TGTGCCAGCAGAAGACAGGGGGCCCTCTACGAGCAGTACTTC.